This T cell receptor beta chain was identified during a study of T cells in Graves' hyperthyroidism and ophthalmopathy. Study background: Peripheral blood was collected at initial diagnosis, before any treatment. The study, taken as a whole, reports: Among clonotypes expanded in thyroid above 0.001, most were also found in blood.

This clonotype was detected ten times or more. Its matching antigen is unknown. The germline V gene encodes CDR1 MNHNS and CDR2 SASEGT. The CDR3 is 14 residues long. Trimming stripped 6 bases from V and 8 bases from J, with 17 bases between. From RNA transcripts, TCR beta CDR3 regions were amplified. RT-PCR in the first round (using the HTBI primer set) targeted the TCR CDR3. TCRdb used MiXCR to reprocess the multiplex PCR reads, holding one entry per CDR3 protein. The table includes hundreds of thousands of distinct CDR3 sequences, around 14% detected once. V usage is TRBV6-1 and J usage is TRBJ2-1; tentative D call: TRBD2 (6 bases). This TCR was recovered from a woman in her 30s with Graves' hyperthyroidism that later progressed to Graves' ophthalmopathy. The sequenced sample was blood. CDR3 bases: TGTGCCAGCAGCAACGGGGGACGTCGTGATGAGCAGTTCTTC. Encoded protein: CASSNGGRRDEQFF.